This is a list of T cell receptor beta chains from one sample in a study of vaccination and CD4 T cells after COVID-19. Antigens for these TCRs are unknown. In TCRdb, the PCR reads were re-called with MiXCR into one record per CDR3 protein. The table lists under 25,000 distinct CDR3 sequences, around 40% of them singletons. This material consisted of CD4+ T cells from blood, cultured in vitro, taken after SARS-CoV-2 vaccination. These receptors were taken from a human donor who had recovered from COVID-19. The CDR3 runs from the conserved cysteine through the conserved F or W. D genes are given only for firm matches. Size is stated for part of the rows, as once, few or many counts, or as a class when the clone is expanded.

few,13,TRBJ2-3,NA,TRBV7-2,TGTGCCAGCAGAAGAGATCTCACAGATACGCAGTATTTT,CASRRDLTDTQYF
NA,15,TRBJ2-7,NA,TRBV11-3,TGTGCCAGCAGCCGACGGACTGCAGGGGACTCCGAGCAGTACTTC,CASSRRTAGDSEQYF
few,13,TRBJ2-5,NA,TRBV2,TGTGCCAGAGCAGTGAAGGGAGGAGAGACCCAGTACTTC,CARAVKGGETQYF
few,12,TRBJ1-5,NA,TRBV7-8,TGTGCCAGCAGCTTACGGGGGCAGCCCCAGCATTTT,CASSLRGQPQHF
NA,13,TRBJ1-2,NA,TRBV6-1,TGTGCCAGCAGCGAGGGTGATAACTATGGCTACACCTTC,CASSEGDNYGYTF
NA,12,TRBJ1-3,NA,TRBV28,TGTGCCAGCAGTTTATCTGGAAACACCATATATTTT,CASSLSGNTIYF
few,13,TRBJ1-6,NA,TRBV6-2/TRBV6-3,TGTGCCAGCAGTTTCGGGGCTGATTCACCCCTCCACTTT,CASSFGADSPLHF
once,16,TRBJ1-1,TRBD1,TRBV4-1,TGCGCCAGCAGCCAAGACAGAGTCAGGGGGGGGACTGAAGCTTTCTTT,CASSQDRVRGGTEAFF
few,16,TRBJ1-2,TRBD1,TRBV7-9,TGTGCCAGCAGCTTAGAGAACAGGGGCCTAAACTATGGCTACACCTTC,CASSLENRGLNYGYTF
few,15,TRBJ2-6,NA,TRBV5-1,TGCGCCAGCACCCCCGCGATCTCTGGGGCCAACGTCCTGACTTTC,CASTPAISGANVLTF
NA,17,TRBJ2-2,NA,TRBV11-3,TGTGCCAGCAGCTCTGGACCGACAGGCTTGTACACCGGGGAGCTGTTTTTT,CASSSGPTGLYTGELFF
NA,15,TRBJ2-1,TRBD2,TRBV7-2,TGTGCCAGCAGCTTAGGGGGGGGAACAGCCGGTGAGCAGTTCTTC,CASSLGGGTAGEQFF
NA,15,TRBJ2-5,TRBD1,TRBV6-2/TRBV6-3,TGTGCCAGCAGTTACACCACAGGGGGCAAAGAGACCCAGTACTTC,CASSYTTGGKETQYF
few,15,TRBJ2-5,NA,TRBV19,TGTGCCAGTAGTATAGAACTAGGGGGACCGGGGACCCAGTACTTC,CASSIELGGPGTQYF
few,16,TRBJ1-6,TRBD1,TRBV19,TGTGCCAGTAGTCTCCGGACAGGGGCCTATAATTCACCCCTCCACTTT,CASSLRTGAYNSPLHF
few,14,TRBJ2-7,NA,TRBV11-2,TGTGCCAGCAGCTTCATCAGGGCCCCCTACGAGCAGTACTTC,CASSFIRAPYEQYF
NA,15,TRBJ2-7,TRBD1,TRBV11-3,TGTGCCAGCAGCCCGTCTCGGACAGGGTCCTACGAGCAGTACTTC,CASSPSRTGSYEQYF
NA,16,TRBJ2-6,NA,TRBV19,TGTGCCAGTAGTATACAAAGGTCCGCTGGGGCCAACGTCCTGACTTTC,CASSIQRSAGANVLTF
NA,17,TRBJ1-2,NA,TRBV7-2,TGTGCCAGCAGCTTAGTAGTCGGGGCGGCCACTAACTATGGCTACACCTTC,CASSLVVGAATNYGYTF
NA,15,TRBJ1-1,NA,TRBV7-2,TGTGCCAGCAGCTTAGCCGGGACGCGGGACACTGAAGCTTTCTTT,CASSLAGTRDTEAFF
NA,11,TRBJ2-7,TRBD1,TRBV19,TGTGCCACCGGGACAGAATACGAGCAGTACTTC,CATGTEYEQYF
NA,14,TRBJ2-7,TRBD1,TRBV29-1,TGCAGCGTAGCCGAAATTAGGGACAGCTACGAGCAGTACTTC,CSVAEIRDSYEQYF